This TCR beta chain was recorded in a study of Graves' ophthalmopathy and Graves' hyperthyroidism. Broader study findings: The model reached about 66% sensitivity and roughly 76% specificity for predicting ophthalmopathy progression.

The CDR3 consists of 12 residues. Germline V lookup: CDR1 SNHLY, CDR2 FYNNEI. Losses at the gene ends were 8 bases for V and 5 bases for J; bases not matched to a gene: 2. This clonotype was seen repeatedly, ten times or more. Its antigen remains unknown. The authors amplified TCR beta CDR3 regions from RNA transcripts. HTBI primers primed a first-round RT-PCR, and a second-round multiplex PCR followed. Each CDR3 protein is one row after TCRdb ran MiXCR on the multiplex PCR reads. The sample comprises about 400,000 distinct CDR3 sequences, about 17% of which are singletons, and roughly 1.5% rests with the top ten. Moderately to severely active ophthalmopathy under 3 months, CAS at least 3, NOSPECS at least 4. Researchers turned away patients with other autoimmune diseases, uncontrolled infections, pregnancy or lactation. The authors used Ficoll-Paque density gradient centrifugation to separate PBMCs. The input was more than 8 ml of fresh peripheral blood.

The chain carries TRBV2 and TRBJ1-5; 8 bases map to TRBD1. This clonotype originated in a woman aged 18-29 years with Graves' ophthalmopathy. The sequenced sample consisted of peripheral blood. The CDR3 sequence: CASSGGDQPQHF. The CDR3, as DNA: TGTGCCAGCTCAGGGGGCGATCAGCCCCAGCATTTT.